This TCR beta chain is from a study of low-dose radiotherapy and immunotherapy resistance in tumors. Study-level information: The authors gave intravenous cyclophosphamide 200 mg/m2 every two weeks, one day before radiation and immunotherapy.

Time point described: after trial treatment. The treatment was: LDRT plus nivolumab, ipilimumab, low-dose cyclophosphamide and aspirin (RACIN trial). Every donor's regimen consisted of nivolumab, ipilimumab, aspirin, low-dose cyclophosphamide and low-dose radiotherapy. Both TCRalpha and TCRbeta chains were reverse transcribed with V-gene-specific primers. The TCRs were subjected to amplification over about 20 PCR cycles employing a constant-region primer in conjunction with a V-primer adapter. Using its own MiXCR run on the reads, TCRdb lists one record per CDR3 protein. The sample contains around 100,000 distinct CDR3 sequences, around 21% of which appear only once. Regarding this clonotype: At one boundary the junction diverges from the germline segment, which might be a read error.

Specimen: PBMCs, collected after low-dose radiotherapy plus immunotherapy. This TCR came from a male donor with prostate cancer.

The CDR3 is CASTHRRVRYGYIF. The CDR3 DNA sequence: TGTGCCAGCACCCATCGGCGAGTGAGGTATGGCTACATCTTC. The gene calls are TRBV12-3 or TRBV12-4 and TRBJ1-2; no firm D call. The CDR3 has 14 residues.